This T cell receptor beta chain was found in a study of T-cell memory formation after mild COVID-19. Germline CDR1 reads SGHRS; CDR2 reads YFSETQ. V shed 2 bases and J 2 bases; nucleotides not matched to a gene: 2. This CDR3 spans 14 amino acids. TCRdb reprocessed the 5' RACE reads via MiXCR and lists one record per CDR3 protein. Among 350,000 to 500,000 distinct CDR3 sequences listed, more than 15% were seen once. The sample holds many counts of this clonotype. The sequencing sample was made of PBMCs or a T cell subset sorted from them (not recorded which). This sequence joins TRBV5-1 and TRBJ2-7; 9 bases match TRBD1. The TCR was taken from a man between 18 and 29 years old who had mild COVID-19 (a few samples of this study predate the infection). Cell type and time point are not known. The CDR3 DNA is TGCGCCAGCAGCTTTGGGACAGGGACCTACGAGCAGTACTTC. This gives the protein CASSFGTGTYEQYF.